The clone carrying this T cell receptor beta chain was observed a few times. Antigen specificity is unknown. TCRdb reprocessed the reads with MiXCR, giving one entry per CDR3 protein. The table lists 300,000 or so distinct CDR3 sequences, approximately 8.9% of them singletons. The data derive from a study of T cell repertoires in cytomegalovirus infection. About the research overall: It can be stated that public TCR beta signatures indicated CMV infection as well as a matching HLA type. Overall study findings and caveats: Clonotypes of TCR beta that were HLA-C-restricted and CMV-specific dominated the ex vivo response. Cumulative public TCR beta family frequency identified carriers of CMV plus the relevant HLA.

The CDR3 consists of 10 residues. Unmatched junction bases numbered 5, after V lost 6 bases and J lost 13 bases. The V gene's germline CDR1 is SQVTM and CDR2 ANQGSEA. The sample taken for sequencing was PBMCs. This TCR derives from a human donor in good health (CMV status not recorded). Some clones in this sample may be carry-over from other donors' samples. This rearrangement joins TRBV29-1 to TRBJ1-1, with 10 bases matching TRBD1. CDR3 bases: TGCAGCGTCGGGGGACAGGGGTATTTCTTT. Its protein is CSVGGQGYFF.